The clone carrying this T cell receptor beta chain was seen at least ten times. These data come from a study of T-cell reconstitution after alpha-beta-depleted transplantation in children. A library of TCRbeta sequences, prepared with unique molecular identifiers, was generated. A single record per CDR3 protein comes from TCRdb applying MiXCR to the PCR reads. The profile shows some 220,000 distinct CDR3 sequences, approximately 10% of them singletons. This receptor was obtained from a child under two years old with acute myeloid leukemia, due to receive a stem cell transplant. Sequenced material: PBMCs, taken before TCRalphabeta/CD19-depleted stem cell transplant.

The CDR3 protein is CASSLTRTSASYEQYF. The DNA for the CDR3 is TGCGCCAGCAGCTTGACCCGGACTAGCGCCTCCTACGAGCAGTACTTC. The chain has TRBV5-1 and TRBJ2-7; TRBD2 matches at 9 bases. Germline lookup yields CDR1 SGHRS and CDR2 YFSETQ. Trimming at V came to 1 base and at J to 0 bases, leaving 5 bases not matched to a gene. The CDR3 is 16 residues long. The full variable domain, completed using reference TRBV5-1 and TRBJ2-7, is KAGVTQTPRYLIKTRGQQVTLSCSPISGHRSVSWYQQTPGQGLQFLFEYFSETQRNKGNFPGRFSGRQFSNSRSEMNVSTLELGDSALYLCASSLTRTSASYEQYFGPGTRLTVT.